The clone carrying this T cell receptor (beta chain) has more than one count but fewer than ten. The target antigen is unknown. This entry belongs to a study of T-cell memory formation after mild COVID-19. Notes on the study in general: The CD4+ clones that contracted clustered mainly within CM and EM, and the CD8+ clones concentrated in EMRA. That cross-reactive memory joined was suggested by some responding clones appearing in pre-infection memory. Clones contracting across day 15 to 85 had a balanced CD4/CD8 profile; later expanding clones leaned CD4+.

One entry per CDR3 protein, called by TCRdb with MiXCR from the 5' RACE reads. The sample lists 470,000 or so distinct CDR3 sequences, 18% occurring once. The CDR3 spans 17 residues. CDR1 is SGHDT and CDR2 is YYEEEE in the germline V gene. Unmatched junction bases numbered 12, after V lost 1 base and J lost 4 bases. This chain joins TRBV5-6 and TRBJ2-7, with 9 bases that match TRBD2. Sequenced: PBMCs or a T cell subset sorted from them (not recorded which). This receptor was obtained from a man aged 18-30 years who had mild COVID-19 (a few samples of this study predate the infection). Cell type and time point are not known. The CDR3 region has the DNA TGTGCCAGCAGCTTGCGTAGCGGGGGACCCGGTTTATACGAGCAGTACTTC. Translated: CASSLRSGGPGLYEQYF.